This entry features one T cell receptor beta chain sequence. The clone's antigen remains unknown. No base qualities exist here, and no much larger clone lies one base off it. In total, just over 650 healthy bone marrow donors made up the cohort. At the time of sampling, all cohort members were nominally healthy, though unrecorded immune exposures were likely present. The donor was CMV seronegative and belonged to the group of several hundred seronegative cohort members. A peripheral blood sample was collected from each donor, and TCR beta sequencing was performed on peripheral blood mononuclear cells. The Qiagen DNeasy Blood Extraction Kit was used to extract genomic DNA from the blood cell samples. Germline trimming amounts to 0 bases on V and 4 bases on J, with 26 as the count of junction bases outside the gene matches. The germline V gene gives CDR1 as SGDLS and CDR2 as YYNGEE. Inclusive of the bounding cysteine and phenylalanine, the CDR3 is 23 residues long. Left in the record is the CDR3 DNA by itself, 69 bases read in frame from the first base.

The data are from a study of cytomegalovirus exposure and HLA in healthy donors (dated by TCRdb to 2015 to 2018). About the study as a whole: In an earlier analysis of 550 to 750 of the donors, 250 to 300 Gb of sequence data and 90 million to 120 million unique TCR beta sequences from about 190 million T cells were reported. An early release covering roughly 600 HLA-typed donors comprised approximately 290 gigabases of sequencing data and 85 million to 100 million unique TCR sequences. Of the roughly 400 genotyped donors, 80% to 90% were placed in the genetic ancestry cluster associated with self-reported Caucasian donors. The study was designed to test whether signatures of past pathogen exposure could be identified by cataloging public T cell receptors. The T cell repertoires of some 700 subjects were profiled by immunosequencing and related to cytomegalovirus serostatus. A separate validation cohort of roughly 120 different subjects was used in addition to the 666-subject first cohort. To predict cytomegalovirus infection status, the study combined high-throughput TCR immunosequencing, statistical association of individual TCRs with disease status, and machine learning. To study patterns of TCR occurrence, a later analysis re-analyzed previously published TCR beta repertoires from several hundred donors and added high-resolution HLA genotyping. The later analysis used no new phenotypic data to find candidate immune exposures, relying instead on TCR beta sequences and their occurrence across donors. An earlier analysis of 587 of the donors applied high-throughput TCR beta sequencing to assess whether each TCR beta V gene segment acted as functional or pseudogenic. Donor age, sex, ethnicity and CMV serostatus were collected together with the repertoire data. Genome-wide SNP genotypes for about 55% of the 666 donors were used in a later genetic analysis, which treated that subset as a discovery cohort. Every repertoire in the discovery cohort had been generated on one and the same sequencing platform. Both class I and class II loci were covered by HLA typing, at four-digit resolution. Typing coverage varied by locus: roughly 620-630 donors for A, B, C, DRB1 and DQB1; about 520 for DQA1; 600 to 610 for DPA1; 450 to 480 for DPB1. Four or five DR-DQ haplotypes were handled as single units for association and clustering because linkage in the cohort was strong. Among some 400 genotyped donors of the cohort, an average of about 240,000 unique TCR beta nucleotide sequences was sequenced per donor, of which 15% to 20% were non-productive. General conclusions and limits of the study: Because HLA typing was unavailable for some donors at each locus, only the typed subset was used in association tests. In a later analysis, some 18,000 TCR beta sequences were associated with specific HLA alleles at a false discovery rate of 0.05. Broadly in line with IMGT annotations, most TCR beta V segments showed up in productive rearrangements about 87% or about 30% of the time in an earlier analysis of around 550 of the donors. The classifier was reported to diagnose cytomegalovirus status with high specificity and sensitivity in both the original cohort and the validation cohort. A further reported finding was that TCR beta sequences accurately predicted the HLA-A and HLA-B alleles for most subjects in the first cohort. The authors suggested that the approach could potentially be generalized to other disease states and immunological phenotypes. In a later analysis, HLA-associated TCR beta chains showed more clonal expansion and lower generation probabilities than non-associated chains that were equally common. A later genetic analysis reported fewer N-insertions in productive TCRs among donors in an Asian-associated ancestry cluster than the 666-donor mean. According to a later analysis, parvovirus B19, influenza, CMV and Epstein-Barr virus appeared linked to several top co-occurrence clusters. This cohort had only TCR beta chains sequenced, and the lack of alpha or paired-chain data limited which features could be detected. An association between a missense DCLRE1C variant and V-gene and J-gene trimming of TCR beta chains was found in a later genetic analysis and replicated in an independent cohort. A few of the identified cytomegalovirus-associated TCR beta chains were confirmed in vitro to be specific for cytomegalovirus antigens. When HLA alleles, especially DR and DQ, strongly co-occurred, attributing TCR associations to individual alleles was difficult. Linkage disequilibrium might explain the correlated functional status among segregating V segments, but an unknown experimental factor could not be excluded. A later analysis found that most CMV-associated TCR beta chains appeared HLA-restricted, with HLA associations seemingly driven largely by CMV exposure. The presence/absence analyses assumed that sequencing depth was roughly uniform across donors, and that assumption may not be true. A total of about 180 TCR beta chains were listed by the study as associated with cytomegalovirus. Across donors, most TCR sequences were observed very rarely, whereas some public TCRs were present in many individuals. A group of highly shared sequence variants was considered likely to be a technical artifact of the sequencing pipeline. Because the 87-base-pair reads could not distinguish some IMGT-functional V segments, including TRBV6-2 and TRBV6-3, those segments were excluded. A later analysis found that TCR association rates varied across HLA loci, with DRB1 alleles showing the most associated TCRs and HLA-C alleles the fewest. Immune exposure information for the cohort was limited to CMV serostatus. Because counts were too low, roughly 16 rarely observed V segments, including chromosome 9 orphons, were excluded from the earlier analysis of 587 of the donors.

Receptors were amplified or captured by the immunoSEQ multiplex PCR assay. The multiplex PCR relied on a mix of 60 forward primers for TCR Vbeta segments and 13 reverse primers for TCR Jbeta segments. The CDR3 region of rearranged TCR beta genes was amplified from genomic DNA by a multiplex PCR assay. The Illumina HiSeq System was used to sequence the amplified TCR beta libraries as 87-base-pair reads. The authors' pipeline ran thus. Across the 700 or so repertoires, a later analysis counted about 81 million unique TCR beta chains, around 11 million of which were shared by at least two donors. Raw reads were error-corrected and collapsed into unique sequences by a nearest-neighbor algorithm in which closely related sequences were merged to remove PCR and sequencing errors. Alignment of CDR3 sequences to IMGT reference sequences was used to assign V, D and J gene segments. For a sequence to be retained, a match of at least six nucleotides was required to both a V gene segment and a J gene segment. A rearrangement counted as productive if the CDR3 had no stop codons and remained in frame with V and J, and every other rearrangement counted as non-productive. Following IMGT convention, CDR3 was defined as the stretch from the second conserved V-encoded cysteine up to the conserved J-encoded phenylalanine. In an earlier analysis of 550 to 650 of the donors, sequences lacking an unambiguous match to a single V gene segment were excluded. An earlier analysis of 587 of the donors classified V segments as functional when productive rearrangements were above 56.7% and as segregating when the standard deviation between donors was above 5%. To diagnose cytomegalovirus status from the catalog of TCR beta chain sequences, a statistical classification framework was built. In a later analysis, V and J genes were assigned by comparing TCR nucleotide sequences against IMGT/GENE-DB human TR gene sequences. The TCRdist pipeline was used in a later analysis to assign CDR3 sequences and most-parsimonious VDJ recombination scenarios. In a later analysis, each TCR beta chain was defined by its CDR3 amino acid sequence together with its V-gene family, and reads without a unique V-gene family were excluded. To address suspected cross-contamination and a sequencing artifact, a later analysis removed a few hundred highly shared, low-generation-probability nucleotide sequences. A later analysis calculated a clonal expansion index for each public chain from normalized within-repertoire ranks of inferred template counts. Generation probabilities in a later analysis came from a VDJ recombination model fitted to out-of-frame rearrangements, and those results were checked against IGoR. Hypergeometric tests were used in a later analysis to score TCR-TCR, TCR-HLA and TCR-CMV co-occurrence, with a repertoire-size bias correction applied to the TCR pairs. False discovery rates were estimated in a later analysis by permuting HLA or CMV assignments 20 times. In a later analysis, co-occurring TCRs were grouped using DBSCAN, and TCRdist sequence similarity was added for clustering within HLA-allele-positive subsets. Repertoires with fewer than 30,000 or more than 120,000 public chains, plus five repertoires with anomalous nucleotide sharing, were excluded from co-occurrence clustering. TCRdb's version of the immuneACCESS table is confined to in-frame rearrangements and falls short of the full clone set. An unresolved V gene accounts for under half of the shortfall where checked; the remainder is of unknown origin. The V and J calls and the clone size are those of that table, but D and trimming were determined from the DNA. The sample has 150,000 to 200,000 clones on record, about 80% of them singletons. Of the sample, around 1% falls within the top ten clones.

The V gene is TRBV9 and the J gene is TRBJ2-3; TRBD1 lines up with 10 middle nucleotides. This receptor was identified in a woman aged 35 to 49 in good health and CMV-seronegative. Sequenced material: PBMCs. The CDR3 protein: CASSVETPRPGQGSGKSADTQYF. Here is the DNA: TGTGCCAGCAGCGTAGAGACCCCGAGGCCGGGACAGGGGAGCGGGAAGTCGGCAGATACGCAGTATTTT.